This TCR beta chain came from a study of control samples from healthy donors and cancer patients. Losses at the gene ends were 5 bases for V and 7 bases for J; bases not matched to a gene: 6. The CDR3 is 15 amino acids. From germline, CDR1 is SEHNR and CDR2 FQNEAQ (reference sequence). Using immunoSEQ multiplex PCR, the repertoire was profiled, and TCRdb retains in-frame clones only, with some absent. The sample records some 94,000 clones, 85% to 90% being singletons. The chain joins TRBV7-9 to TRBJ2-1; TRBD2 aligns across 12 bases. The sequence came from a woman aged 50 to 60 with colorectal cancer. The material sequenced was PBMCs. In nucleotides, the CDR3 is TGTGCCAGCAGCCGCCGGACTAGCGGGGCAAATGAGCAGTTCTTC. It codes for CASSRRTSGANEQFF.